What follows is one T cell receptor (beta chain) and its context. Its specificity is unknown. The record originates from a study of monozygotic twins with inflammatory bowel disease. Points from the study as a whole: No single strong signal or clonotype associated with IBD was supported. There were differing immunosuppressive treatments, which may have added variability to patient repertoires.

Each UMI, carrying a 6-nucleotide sample barcode, came from template switching. Researchers put TCRalpha and TCRbeta cDNA through two nested PCRs lasting roughly 16 and 10 cycles. From the 5' RACE reads, TCRdb lists one entry per CDR3 protein and no DNA. The table gives some 150,000 distinct CDR3 sequences; the top ten clones make up around 1.2% of it. Per germline, CDR1 MDHEN and CDR2 SYDVKM. The CDR3 covers 14 residues. The sample comprised blood. This sequence originates from a human donor with ulcerative colitis or Crohn's disease, or a healthy co-twin of an affected twin (not recorded which). The chain employs TRBV28 and TRBJ2-1; TCRdb reports TRBD2, a call that lacks DNA to check it against. The chain's CDR3 is CASSSLAGVMEQFF.